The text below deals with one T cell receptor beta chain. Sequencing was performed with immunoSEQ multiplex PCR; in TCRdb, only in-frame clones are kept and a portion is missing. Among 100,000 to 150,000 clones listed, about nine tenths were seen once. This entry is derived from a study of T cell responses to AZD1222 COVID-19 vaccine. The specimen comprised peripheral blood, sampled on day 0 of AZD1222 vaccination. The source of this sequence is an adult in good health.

CDR3 DNA: TGTGCCAGCAGTTGGCCGAGCGGGAATGGCTACGAGCAGTACTTC. It translates to CASSWPSGNGYEQYF. V is TRBV6-6 and J is TRBJ2-7, with 7 bases identical to TRBD2. The germline CDR1 and CDR2 sequences are MNHNY and SVGAGI (reference sequence). This CDR3 is 15 amino acids long. The V segment lost 4 bases and the J segment 3 bases; nucleotides outside the gene matches: 9.